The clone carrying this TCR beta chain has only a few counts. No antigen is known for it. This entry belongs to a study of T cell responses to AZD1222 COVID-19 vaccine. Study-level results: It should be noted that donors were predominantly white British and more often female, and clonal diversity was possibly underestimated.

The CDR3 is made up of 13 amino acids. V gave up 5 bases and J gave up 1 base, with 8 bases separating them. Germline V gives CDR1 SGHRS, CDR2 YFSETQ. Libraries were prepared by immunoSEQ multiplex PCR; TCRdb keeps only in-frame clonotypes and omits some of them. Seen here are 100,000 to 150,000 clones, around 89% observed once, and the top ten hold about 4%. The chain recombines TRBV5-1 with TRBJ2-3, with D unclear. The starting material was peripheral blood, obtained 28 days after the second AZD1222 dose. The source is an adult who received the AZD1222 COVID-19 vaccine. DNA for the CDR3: TGCGCCAGCAGGACACCTGGCACAGATACGCAGTATTTT. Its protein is CASRTPGTDTQYF.